These T cell receptor beta chains were read from a single sample in a study of shared clonotypes between healthy human individuals. The data were produced by immunoSEQ multiplex PCR, yet TCRdb's version contains in-frame clones alone and is incomplete. The table lists 550,000 to 600,000 clones, about 80% of them singletons. Sequencing was done on a sample of PBMCs. The receptors shown here come from a woman aged 40 to 49 in good health. Some clones in this sample may be carry-over from other donors' samples. Each CDR3 is given with its conserved first and last residue. D genes are given only for firm matches. Clone size appears in some rows only: once, few, many, or a class for an expanded clone.

CDR3 length: 16; D gene: TRBD2; J gene: TRBJ2-3; V gene: TRBV5-4; clone size: -; CDR3 protein: CASSLGLAGISDTQYF; CDR3 DNA: TGTGCCAGCAGCTTGGGACTAGCGGGAATTTCAGATACGCAGTATTTT
CDR3 length: 15; D gene: -; J gene: TRBJ2-5; V gene: TRBV28; clone size: -; CDR3 protein: CASTPGGGNRETQYF; CDR3 DNA: TGTGCCAGCACCCCCGGCGGCGGCAACCGGGAGACCCAGTACTTC
CDR3 length: 16; D gene: -; J gene: TRBJ2-7; V gene: TRBV9; clone size: -; CDR3 protein: CASSVGSQSIPYEQYF; CDR3 DNA: TGTGCCAGCAGCGTAGGTTCCCAATCTATCCCCTACGAGCAGTACTTC
CDR3 length: 18; D gene: TRBD2; J gene: TRBJ2-1; V gene: TRBV4-1; clone size: -; CDR3 protein: CASSQDGLAGGPYNEQFF; CDR3 DNA: TGCGCCAGCAGCCAAGACGGGCTAGCGGGAGGGCCATACAATGAGCAGTTCTTC
CDR3 length: 15; D gene: -; J gene: TRBJ2-2; V gene: TRBV6-4; clone size: -; CDR3 protein: CASSDGQTNTGELFF; CDR3 DNA: TGTGCCAGCAGTGACGGGCAGACGAACACCGGGGAGCTGTTTTTT
CDR3 length: 15; D gene: TRBD1; J gene: TRBJ2-7; V gene: TRBV14; clone size: many; CDR3 protein: CASSLDRGSSYEQYF; CDR3 DNA: TGTGCCAGCAGCCTAGACAGGGGAAGCTCCTACGAGCAGTACTTC
CDR3 length: 12; D gene: -; J gene: TRBJ2-7; V gene: TRBV28; clone size: few; CDR3 protein: CASSVRSYEQYF; CDR3 DNA: TGTGCCAGTTCAGTGAGGTCCTACGAGCAGTACTTC
CDR3 length: 15; D gene: -; J gene: TRBJ1-4; V gene: TRBV5-8; clone size: -; CDR3 protein: CASNRRGTTNEKLFF; CDR3 DNA: TGTGCCAGCAACCGCAGGGGCACAACTAATGAAAAACTGTTTTTT
CDR3 length: 15; D gene: TRBD2; J gene: TRBJ2-2; V gene: TRBV6-5; clone size: -; CDR3 protein: CASGTSGRGTGELFF; CDR3 DNA: TGTGCCAGCGGGACTAGCGGGAGGGGGACCGGGGAGCTGTTTTTT
CDR3 length: 18; D gene: TRBD2; J gene: TRBJ2-1; V gene: TRBV9; clone size: many; CDR3 protein: CASSVGPWTSGSSSEQFF; CDR3 DNA: TGTGCCAGCAGCGTAGGCCCCTGGACTAGCGGGAGTAGCAGTGAGCAGTTCTTC
CDR3 length: 15; D gene: TRBD2; J gene: TRBJ2-1; V gene: TRBV2; clone size: -; CDR3 protein: CASIGKTSGSGEQFF; CDR3 DNA: TGTGCCAGCATCGGAAAGACTAGCGGGAGCGGTGAGCAGTTCTTC
CDR3 length: 15; D gene: -; J gene: TRBJ2-3; V gene: TRBV7-2; clone size: -; CDR3 protein: CASSGYRGRPDTQYF; CDR3 DNA: TGTGCCAGCAGCGGATATCGCGGGCGCCCAGATACGCAGTATTTT
CDR3 length: 16; D gene: TRBD1; J gene: TRBJ1-4; V gene: TRBV5-1; clone size: -; CDR3 protein: CASSLEVAGGPGELFF; CDR3 DNA: TGCGCCAGCAGCTTGGAAGTGGCAGGGGGGCCCGGGGAACTGTTTTTT
CDR3 length: 16; D gene: TRBD2; J gene: TRBJ2-7; V gene: TRBV7-2; clone size: -; CDR3 protein: CASSLAGAGSAYEQYF; CDR3 DNA: TGTGCCAGCAGCTTAGCGGGAGCGGGATCCGCTTACGAGCAGTACTTC
CDR3 length: 16; D gene: -; J gene: TRBJ2-2; V gene: TRBV5-1; clone size: -; CDR3 protein: CASSMDAGGNTGELFF; CDR3 DNA: TGCGCCAGCAGCATGGACGCTGGCGGGAACACCGGGGAGCTGTTTTTT
CDR3 length: 11; D gene: -; J gene: TRBJ2-7; V gene: TRBV18; clone size: once; CDR3 protein: CASSDYDEQYF; CDR3 DNA: TGTGCCAGCTCAGACTACGACGAGCAGTACTTC
CDR3 length: 15; D gene: TRBD2; J gene: TRBJ2-1; V gene: TRBV7-8; clone size: -; CDR3 protein: CASSLETSGVYEQFF; CDR3 DNA: TGTGCCAGCAGCTTAGAAACTAGCGGGGTTTATGAGCAGTTCTTC